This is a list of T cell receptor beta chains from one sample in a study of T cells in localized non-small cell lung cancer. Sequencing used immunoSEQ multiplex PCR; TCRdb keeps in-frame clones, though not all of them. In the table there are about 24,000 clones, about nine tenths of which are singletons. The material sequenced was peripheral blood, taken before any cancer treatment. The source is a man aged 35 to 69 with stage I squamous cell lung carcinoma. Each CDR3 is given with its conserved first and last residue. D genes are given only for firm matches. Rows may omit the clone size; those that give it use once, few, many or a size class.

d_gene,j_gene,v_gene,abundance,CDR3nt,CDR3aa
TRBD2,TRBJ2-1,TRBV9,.,TGTGCCAGCAGCATCCCTAGCGGCGGCTACAATGAGCAGTTCTTC,CASSIPSGGYNEQFF
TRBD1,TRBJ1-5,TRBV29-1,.,TGCAGCGTTGAAGGACAGGGGGACCAGCCCCAGCATTTT,CSVEGQGDQPQHF
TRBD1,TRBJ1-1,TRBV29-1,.,TGCAGCGCCCGACAGGGAGGGACTGAAGCTTTCTTT,CSARQGGTEAFF
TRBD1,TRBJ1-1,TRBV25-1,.,TGTGCCAGTAGCACAGGGGGGGGTACTGAAGCTTTCTTT,CASSTGGGTEAFF
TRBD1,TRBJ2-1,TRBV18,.,TGTGCCAGCTCACCACCAACAGGGGGTAAGAACAATGAGCAGTTCTTC,CASSPPTGGKNNEQFF
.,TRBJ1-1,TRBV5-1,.,TGCGCCAGCACCCAGGTGTGGGTTGACGGGACACCGAACACTGAAGCTTTCTTT,CASTQVWVDGTPNTEAFF
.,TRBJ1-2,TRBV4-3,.,TGCGCCAGCAGCCAAGAATCCTCAGGGACCGGCTACACCTTC,CASSQESSGTGYTF
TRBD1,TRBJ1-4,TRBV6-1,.,TGTGCCAGCAGTGAAGCCCGACAGGGGGTGTCTTTCGGAAAACTGTTTTTT,CASSEARQGVSFGKLFF
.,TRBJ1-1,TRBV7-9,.,TGTGCCAGCAGCCCCCGGTGGGGGATCACTGAAGCTTTCTTT,CASSPRWGITEAFF
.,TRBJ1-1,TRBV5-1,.,TGCGCCAGCAGCTTGGCCAATGGGAACACTGAAGCTTTCTTT,CASSLANGNTEAFF
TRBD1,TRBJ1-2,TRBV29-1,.,TGCAGCGTCCGGGACAGTCAGGTCTATGGCTACACCTTC,CSVRDSQVYGYTF
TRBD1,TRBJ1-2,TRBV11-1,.,TGTGCCAGCAGCCCCGGACAGGGCATGAGCTATGGCTACACCTTC,CASSPGQGMSYGYTF
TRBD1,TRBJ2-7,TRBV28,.,TGTGCCAGCAGTCCGCAGACAGGGGGCTACCACGAGCAGTACTTC,CASSPQTGGYHEQYF
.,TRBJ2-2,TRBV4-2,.,TGTGCCAGCAGCCAAAATAGTGAGGAGCTGTTTTTT,CASSQNSEELFF
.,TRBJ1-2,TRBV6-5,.,TGTGCCAGCACCCCTGGAGGGGGTTATGGCTACACCTTC,CASTPGGGYGYTF
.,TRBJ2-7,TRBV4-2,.,TGTGCCAGCAGCCCCTACGGGGGAGACTCCCACGAGCAGTACTTC,CASSPYGGDSHEQYF
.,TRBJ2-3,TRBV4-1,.,TGCGCCAGCAGGAGTCAGTGGAGTCGCACAGATACGCAGTATTTT,CASRSQWSRTDTQYF
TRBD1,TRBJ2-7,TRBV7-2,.,TGTGCCAGCAGCTTCGGGACAGGGCCCTACGAGCAGTACTTC,CASSFGTGPYEQYF
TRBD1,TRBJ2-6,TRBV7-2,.,TGTGCCAGCAGCACCCAGGGGGCGGGGGCCAACGTCCTGACTTTC,CASSTQGAGANVLTF
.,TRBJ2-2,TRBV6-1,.,TGTGCCAGTCTGCCTTCGGGGACCACCGGGGAGCTGTTTTTT,CASLPSGTTGELFF
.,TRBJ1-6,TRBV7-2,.,TGTGCCAGCAGCTTAAGGGCTACTAATTCACCCCTCCACTTT,CASSLRATNSPLHF
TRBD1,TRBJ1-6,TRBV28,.,TGTGCCAGCAGCACGGGACAGGGAAGGCCCTCACCCCTCCACTTT,CASSTGQGRPSPLHF
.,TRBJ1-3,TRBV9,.,TGTGCCAGCAGCCCCCAGGGAACCAGGCTTCGCTCTGGAAACACCATATATTTT,CASSPQGTRLRSGNTIYF
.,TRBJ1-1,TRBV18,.,TGTGCCAGCTCACCACCCCTTTGGGAGGGCGGTAGTAACACTGAAGCTTTCTTT,CASSPPLWEGGSNTEAFF
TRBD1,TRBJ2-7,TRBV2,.,TGTGCCAGCAGTGAAGGGGGGACAGGGGGCCTATACGAGCAGTACTTC,CASSEGGTGGLYEQYF
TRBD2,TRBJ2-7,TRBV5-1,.,TGCGCCAGCAGCTTAGGGACTAGCCGGGCCGAGCAGTACTTC,CASSLGTSRAEQYF
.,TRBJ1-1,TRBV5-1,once,TGCGCCAGTATTGAGGGGGGTGTGAACACTGAAGCTTTCTTT,CASIEGGVNTEAFF
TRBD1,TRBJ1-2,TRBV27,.,TGTGCCAGCAGGGGGACAGGGGACTATGGCTACACCTTC,CASRGTGDYGYTF
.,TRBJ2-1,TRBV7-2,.,TGTGCCAGCAGCTTACAGGTTTACAATGAGCAGTTCTTC,CASSLQVYNEQFF
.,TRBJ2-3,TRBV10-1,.,TGCGCCAGCAGGTCCTCCATGACAGATACGCAGTATTTT,CASRSSMTDTQYF
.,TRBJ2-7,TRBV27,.,TGTGCCAGCAGTTACTCGATAGGGACGTTGGAGCAGTACTTC,CASSYSIGTLEQYF
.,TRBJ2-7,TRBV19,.,TGTGCCAGTAGTATGGGCACCAGCGAGCAGTACTTC,CASSMGTSEQYF
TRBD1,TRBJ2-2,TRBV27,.,TGTGCCAGCCAAAGGGAAGGACAGGGGTCCGGGGAGCTGTTTTTT,CASQREGQGSGELFF
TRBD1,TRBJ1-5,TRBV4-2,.,TGTGCCAGCAGCCCTGGGGACAGAATCAATCAGCCCCAGCATTTT,CASSPGDRINQPQHF
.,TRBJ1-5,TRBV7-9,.,TGTGCCAGCAGCTTAGGCACGGGACAAAAAAATCAGCCCCAGCATTTT,CASSLGTGQKNQPQHF
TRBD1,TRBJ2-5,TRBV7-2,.,TGTGCCAGCAGCCCACAGGGGGCACTGGGTCAAGAGACCCAGTACTTC,CASSPQGALGQETQYF
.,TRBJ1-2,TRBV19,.,TGTGCCAGTAGAGCGGTCGGGGGCCCTAACTATGGCTACACCTTC,CASRAVGGPNYGYTF
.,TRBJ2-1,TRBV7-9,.,TGTGCCAGCAGCTTAGGGGCGGATTATTCCTACAATGAGCAGTTCTTC,CASSLGADYSYNEQFF